The source of this TCR beta chain is a study of siplizumab effects on memory and regulatory T cells. Germline lookup yields CDR1 MNHNS and CDR2 SASEGT. V shed 6 bases and J shed 9 bases, with 6 bases lying between them. CDR3 length: 11 amino acids. The assay looked at 80,000 to 100,000 TCR templates in each sample. Measured with immunoSEQ multiplex PCR; TCRdb has only the in-frame clones, and not every one. The data contain about 120,000 clones, around 93% of them singletons. Study observations and caveats: Most proliferating CD4+ or CD8+ clones, roughly 75-96%, had no naive or memory assignment. The authors did not confirm suppressive function in proliferating Tregs from siplizumab cultures. There appeared to be greater diversity in naive T cells than in memory cells, and naive T cells seemed major contributors to the alloresponse.

On this clone itself: The antigen is unknown.

This rearrangement joins TRBV6-1 to TRBJ1-6, with D unresolved. This clonotype was sampled from a human donor in good health. The sample consisted of non-Treg CD4+ T cells sorted from blood. The CDR3 DNA reads as TGTGCCAGCAGCGCACCTTCACCCCTCCACTTT. It translates to CASSAPSPLHF.